A selection of T cell receptor beta chains follows, all from one sample in a study of CD8 T cells in ankylosing spondylitis. MiXCR, applied by TCRdb to the 5' RACE reads, yields one record per CDR3 protein. The top ten hold around 3.6% of the sample, which has more than 400,000 distinct CDR3 sequences, approximately 5.3% seen once. The sequencing sample was made of blood, either unsorted or a sorted T cell fraction (not recorded which). Receptor source: a male donor with ankylosing spondylitis. Each CDR3 is given with its conserved first and last residue. The D gene is left open where the match is weak. A clone size is listed for some rows: how often the clone was seen (once, few, many), or a class if it is expanded.

NA	few	TRBV7-2	TRBJ2-5	17	CASSPVPDWSYQETQYF	TGTGCCAGCAGCCCGGTACCGGACTGGAGTTACCAAGAGACCCAGTACTTC
TRBD1	many	TRBV10-3	TRBJ1-3	17	CAISPGTGGATGNTIYF	TGTGCCATCAGTCCCGGGACAGGGGGCGCAACTGGAAACACCATATATTTT
NA	NA	TRBV7-3	TRBJ2-5	14	CASSANAGAETQYF	TGTGCCAGCAGCGCAAACGCGGGGGCTGAGACCCAGTACTTC
NA	many	TRBV27	TRBJ2-6	13	CASSRGGANVLTF	TGTGCCAGCAGTCGAGGCGGGGCCAACGTCCTGACTTTC
NA	NA	TRBV5-5	TRBJ2-3	15	CASSDGLLSTDTQYF	TGTGCCAGCAGCGATGGGCTCCTTAGCACAGATACGCAGTATTTT
NA	many	TRBV5-1	TRBJ2-2	15	CASSFGGGGTGELFF	TGCGCCAGCAGCTTCGGGGGAGGCGGCACCGGGGAGCTGTTTTTT
TRBD1	many	TRBV5-1	TRBJ2-2	15	CASSSGTGTTGELFF	TGCGCCAGCAGCTCTGGGACAGGGACCACCGGGGAGCTGTTTTTT
TRBD2	many	TRBV7-9	TRBJ2-1	17	CASSLGLTSGDYNEQFF	TGTGCCAGCAGCTTAGGACTTACTAGCGGGGACTACAATGAGCAGTTCTTC
NA	many	TRBV7-9	TRBJ2-3	14	CASSTTRHTDTQYF	TGTGCCAGCAGCACTACTCGGCACACAGATACGCAGTATTTT
NA	many	TRBV11-2	TRBJ2-7	13	CASSLRQVYEQYF	TGTGCCAGCAGCCTCCGACAGGTCTACGAGCAGTACTTC
NA	many	TRBV6-5	TRBJ1-4	15	CASSYYGGSNEKLFF	TGTGCCAGCAGTTACTACGGGGGTTCTAATGAAAAACTGTTTTTT
TRBD1	many	TRBV7-2	TRBJ2-7	13	CASVPDRGGEQYF	TGTGCCAGCGTTCCAGACAGGGGAGGCGAGCAGTACTTC
NA	few	TRBV6-2/TRBV6-3	TRBJ2-7	10	CASRGSEQYF	TGTGCCAGCAGAGGGTCCGAGCAGTACTTC
NA	many	TRBV20-1	TRBJ2-7	13	CSAPTGSPYEQYF	TGCAGTGCTCCGACAGGTAGCCCCTACGAGCAGTACTTC
NA	NA	TRBV5-1	TRBJ2-3	13	CASSFSDTDTQYF	TGCGCCAGCAGCTTCTCAGACACAGATACGCAGTATTTT
NA	many	TRBV20-1	TRBJ1-1	14	CSARYQGMRTEAFF	TGCAGTGCTAGATACCAGGGTATGAGGACTGAAGCTTTCTTT